The 27 T cell receptor beta chains below come from one sample, sequenced in a study of blood T cells in healthy people across ages. The authors ran a second PCR of roughly 7 to 11 cycles using a sample-barcoded 5' primer and a J-beta primer mix. TCRdb re-derived calls from the 5' RACE reads in MiXCR, one entry per CDR3 protein. Among some 900,000 distinct CDR3 sequences listed, roughly 43% were seen once. Sequences were obtained from blood. These receptor sequences come from a man aged 25-40 years in good health.

V usage is TRBV2 and J usage is TRBJ2-2; D gene uncertain. Trimming removed 5 bases from V and 0 bases from J, with 7 bases in between. Germline V gives CDR1 SNHLY, CDR2 FYNNEI. The CDR3 is 14 amino acids. Here the CDR3 reads CASSTLSNTGELFF. The CDR3 DNA reads as TGTGCCAGCAGTACGCTTTCGAACACCGGGGAGCTGTTTTTT.

This chain uses TRBV27 with TRBJ2-1; no clear D. The V and J ends lost 0 bases and 5 bases respectively, with 5 bases between them. The length of the CDR3 is 13 residues. Germline V lookup: CDR1 MNHEY, CDR2 SMNVEV (reference sequence). CDR3 loop: CASSLSWDNEQFF. The CDR3 DNA follows: TGTGCCAGCAGTTTATCCTGGGACAATGAGCAGTTCTTC.

This clonotype was seen a handful of times. This rearrangement joins TRBV15 to TRBJ2-3, with a possible D match to TRBD2 (5 bases). CDR1 and CDR2 from the germline V gene are LNHNV and YYDKDF (reference sequence). Trimming took 1 base from V and 3 from J, leaving 20 bases between them. The CDR3 covers 18 residues. The CDR3 nucleotides read TGTGCCACCAGCAGAGCCTCTCGGACTCTCCTAGGAACAGATACGCAGTATTTT. As protein: CATSRASRTLLGTDTQYF.

The chain is built from TRBV25-1 and TRBJ2-6; 7 bases fit TRBD1. Germline-derived CDR1 and CDR2 are MGHDK and SYGVNS. The V and J ends lost 5 bases and 2 bases, in that order; junction bases with no gene match: 6. CDR3 length equals 16 residues. In DNA form, the CDR3 reads TGTGCCAGCAGTAATAGACAGGGTACTGGGGCCAACGTCCTGACTTTC. Amino acids: CASSNRQGTGANVLTF.

This clonotype was detected a few times. The chain is built from TRBV6-5 and TRBJ2-4, with a weak D call TRBD1 (6 bases). The closer fit of TRBJ2-7 to the DNA end suggests the J call may be wrong. The CDR3 sequence is 14 residues long. The germline V gene encodes CDR1 MNHEY and CDR2 SVGAGI. The CDR3 bases are TGTGCCAGCAGTTACCACTCAGGGGATTACGAGCAGTACTTC. Translating gives CASSYHSGDYEQYF.

The table lists this clonotype with a few counts. V is TRBV20-1 and J is TRBJ2-1, with 10 positions matching TRBD2. Per the germline V gene, CDR1 is DFQATT and CDR2 is SNEGSKA (reference sequence). The CDR3 runs 13 residues. V lost 8 bases and J lost 8; bases outside the gene matches: 9. In DNA, the CDR3 is TGCAGTTCCGGGACTAGCGTACTTCATGAGCAGTTCTTC. This codes for CSSGTSVLHEQFF.

V gene TRBV30 combines with J gene TRBJ2-5, with D perhaps matching TRBD1 (6 bases). The last part of the DNA fits TRBJ2-7 better; the J call may be wrong. The CDR3 loop spans 12 amino acids. Germline CDR1 is GTSNPN and CDR2 is SVGIG (reference sequence). The CDR3 here is CAWSLDSYEQYF. The CDR3 nucleotides are TGTGCCTGGAGCCTGGACAGCTACGAGCAGTACTTC.

This clonotype was seen only a few times. The rearrangement joins TRBV24-1 to TRBJ2-5; 7 positions agree with TRBD2. Trimming at V came to 5 bases and at J to 4 bases, leaving 6 bases not matched to a gene. This CDR3 spans 14 amino acids. CDR1 and CDR2 (germline): KGHDR, SFDVKD. The CDR3, as DNA: TGTGCCACCAGTGGCAATCCGGGAGGAGAGACCCAGTACTTC. Its protein product is CATSGNPGGETQYF.

The chain combines TRBV29-1 with TRBJ2-3; D ambiguous. The CDR3 sequence is 12 residues long. Germline lookup yields CDR1 SQVTM and CDR2 ANQGSEA. V lost 4 bases, J lost 6 bases, and 11 bases lay in between. CDR3 nucleotides: TGCAGCGTTGGACCCACATTGGATACGCAGTATTTT. Translating it yields CSVGPTLDTQYF.

V usage is TRBV6-2 or TRBV6-3 and J usage is TRBJ2-5; D gene ambiguous. The germline CDR1 and CDR2 sequences are MNHEY and SVGEGT. Trimming left V 5 bases short and J 3 bases short, with 13 bases between. CDR3 length equals 14 residues. Here the CDR3 reads CASSSQRREETQYF. DNA for the CDR3: TGTGCCAGCAGTAGCCAGCGTCGGGAAGAGACCCAGTACTTC.

V is TRBV6-5 and J is TRBJ2-1; TRBD1 matches at 9 bases. Germline CDR1 and CDR2: MNHEY and SVGAGI. The length of the CDR3 is 15 residues. After removal of 7 bases from V and 3 bases from J, the junction contained 7 bases not matched to a gene. Here the CDR3 reads CASKPGQGYYNEQFF. The CDR3 region has the DNA TGTGCCAGCAAACCGGGACAGGGATACTACAATGAGCAGTTCTTC.

V usage is TRBV6-5 and J usage is TRBJ1-1; D unresolved. This CDR3 is 12 amino acids long. Trimming took off 5 bases at V and 7 bases at J, with 11 bases between the two ends. Germline loops: CDR1 MNHEY, CDR2 SVGAGI. The CDR3 here is CASSPSGREAFF. For the CDR3, the DNA is TGTGCCAGCAGTCCAAGCGGACGTGAAGCTTTCTTT.

The J gene is TRBJ2-1, the V gene TRBV27, with TRBD2 matching over 7 bases. The CDR3 extends over 16 amino acids. The germline V gene has CDR1 MNHEY and CDR2 SMNVEV (reference sequence). V shed 3 bases and J 2 bases; nucleotides not matched to a gene: 7. CDR3 coding DNA: TGTGCCAGCAGTTTTCCCGGGGAGGGCCCCTACAATGAGCAGTTCTTC. Protein sequence: CASSFPGEGPYNEQFF.

The chain employs TRBV11-2 and TRBJ2-6; unclear D gene. Trimming left V 0 bases short and J 4 bases short, with 10 bases between. CDR1 is SGHAT, CDR2 FQNNGV, per germline. The CDR3 has 16 residues. This chain's CDR3 is CASSLDLLGGANVLTF. The CDR3 nucleotides read TGTGCCAGCAGCTTAGATCTCCTGGGAGGGGCCAACGTCCTGACTTTC.

V and J are TRBV4-2 and TRBJ1-2; the D gene is possibly TRBD1 (5 bases). The V end was cut by 1 base, the J end by 6 bases, with 12 bases between. This CDR3 is built from 14 residues. The germline V gene encodes CDR1 LGHNA and CDR2 YNFKEQ. CDR3 amino acids: CASSQGGEIDGYTF. DNA of the CDR3: TGTGCCAGCAGCCAAGGGGGGGAAATAGATGGCTACACCTTC.

The chain couples TRBV6-5 to TRBJ1-2; 9 bases align to TRBD1. V shed 5 bases and J 0 bases; nucleotides not matched to a gene: 4. Germline values: CDR1 MNHEY, CDR2 SVGAGI. The CDR3 is 15 amino acids. CDR3 amino acids: CASSGGTGSNYGYTF. In nucleotides, the CDR3 is TGTGCCAGCAGTGGCGGGACAGGGTCTAACTATGGCTACACCTTC.

This clonotype was seen a few times. The V call is TRBV5-1, the J call TRBJ1-1; D is uncertain. This CDR3 is 14 amino acids long. Germline CDR1 reads SGHRS; CDR2 reads YFSETQ. The ends were cut back, 0 bases at V and 1 base at J, with 7 bases in the middle. CDR3 in amino acids: CASSLGQTNTEAFF. The CDR3 region has the DNA TGCGCCAGCAGCTTGGGGCAGACGAACACTGAAGCTTTCTTT.

The chain recombines TRBV5-1 with TRBJ1-5, with TRBD1 matching 7 bases. Germline V gene data show CDR1 as SGHRS and CDR2 as YFSETQ. The CDR3 loop spans 15 amino acids. V lost 4 bases, J lost 3 bases, and 7 bases stayed unmatched. The CDR3 sequence is CASSVTGAPNQPQHF. CDR3 nucleotide sequence: TGCGCCAGCAGCGTTACAGGGGCTCCCAATCAGCCCCAGCATTTT.

This clonotype was counted only a few times. The rearrangement joins TRBV28 to TRBJ2-7; D gene ambiguous. V lost 1 base to trimming and J lost 0 bases, with 13 bases between them. The germline gives CDR1 MDHEN, CDR2 SYDVKM. The CDR3 is 16 amino acids. The CDR3 DNA follows: TGTGCCAGCAGTTTATCGAAGGAACATAGCTCCTACGAGCAGTACTTC. As protein: CASSLSKEHSSYEQYF.

The chain joins TRBV20-1 to TRBJ2-4; D is ambiguous. Germline V gene data show CDR1 as DFQATT and CDR2 as SNEGSKA (reference sequence). This CDR3 is 13 amino acids long. Trimming removed 2 bases from V and 0 bases from J, with 5 bases in between. The CDR3 spells CSARHPAKNIQYF. The CDR3 DNA follows: TGCAGTGCTAGACACCCAGCCAAAAACATTCAGTACTTC.

The chain couples TRBV5-1 to TRBJ2-1; weak D call: TRBD2 (5 bases). The CDR3 is 19 amino acids. Trimming took off 0 bases at V and 4 bases at J, with 23 bases between the two ends. CDR1 and CDR2 from the germline V gene are SGHRS and YFSETQ. The CDR3 sequence: CASSLVLQGSRETYNEQFF. The DNA of the CDR3 is TGCGCCAGCAGCTTGGTGTTGCAAGGTTCGAGGGAGACATACAATGAGCAGTTCTTC.

In the case of this clonotype: The junction departs from germline at one end; a sequencing error may be responsible. The chain uses TRBV3-1 and TRBJ2-1, with 9 bases matching TRBD1. In germline, CDR1 is LGHDT, CDR2 YNNKEL (reference sequence). This CDR3 has 13 residues. The CDR3 reads CANSLGQGGEQFF. The DNA for the CDR3 is TGTGCCAACAGCCTGGGACAGGGCGGAGAGCAGTTCTTC.

This clonotype was detected only a few times. V gene TRBV27 combines with J gene TRBJ1-6; 10 nucleotides agree with TRBD1. Germline V gene sequence: CDR1 MNHEY, CDR2 SMNVEV (reference sequence). V lost 2 bases, J lost 11 bases, and 15 bases stayed unmatched. The CDR3 is 18 residues long. The CDR3 DNA reads TGTGCCAGCAGTTTACAGACGGACAGGGGGACTCCGAATCCACCCCTCCACTTT. It translates to CASSLQTDRGTPNPPLHF.

This clonotype appeared a few times. V is TRBV5-8 and J is TRBJ2-3; a weak D match, TRBD2 (5 bases). The CDR3 consists of 15 residues. Trimming left V 2 bases short and J 6 bases short, with 16 bases between. CDR1 and CDR2 from the germline V gene are SGHTS and YDEGEE. Here the CDR3 reads CASSFGSRPGDTQYF. The CDR3 coding sequence is TGTGCCAGCAGCTTCGGGTCTCGCCCGGGGGATACGCAGTATTTT.

This clonotype has a single count. With a much larger clone just one base away, this may be a read error. The V gene is TRBV29-1, the J gene TRBJ2-1; D is ambiguous. The germline V gene encodes CDR1 SQVTM and CDR2 ANQGSEA. V lost 8 bases and J 3 bases, leaving 5 bases between the germline ends. CDR3 length: 10 residues. CDR3 coding DNA: TGCAGCATCAGCTACAATGAGCAGTTCTTC. Its protein product is CSISYNEQFF.

This chain links TRBV5-1 with TRBJ1-4; 7 bases are shared with TRBD1. The CDR3 has 16 amino acids. Germline V lookup: CDR1 SGHRS, CDR2 YFSETQ. The trim removed 2 bases at V and 4 bases at J, leaving 8 bases unmatched. DNA of the CDR3: TGCGCCAGCAGCTTCAAGCCGGGACAGCTTAATGAAAAACTGTTTTTT. This sequence encodes CASSFKPGQLNEKLFF.

This clonotype was detected only a few times. This sequence joins TRBV6-6 and TRBJ1-4; 7 positions agree with TRBD1. This CDR3 is built from 15 residues. V was clipped by 5 bases and J by 2 bases; unmatched bases: 5. Germline loops: CDR1 MNHNY, CDR2 SVGAGI (reference sequence). The CDR3 loop is CASSIPQGTNEKLFF. The CDR3 region has the DNA TGTGCCAGCAGTATCCCACAGGGGACTAATGAAAAACTGTTTTTT.